This is a list of T cell receptor beta chains from one sample in a study of neurological immune-mediated disorders. TCRdb redid the calling of the 5' RACE reads with MiXCR, one entry per CDR3 protein. In the table there are approximately 50,000 distinct CDR3 sequences, around a tenth of which are singletons. Sequenced material: PBMCs. Source of these receptors: a man aged 65-85 years with HTLV-1-associated myelopathy (HAM/TSP). Each CDR3 is given with its conserved first and last residue. Fields, in order: clone size, J gene, V gene, D gene, CDR3 protein, CDR3 DNA. D genes are given only for firm matches. Clone size appears in some rows only: once, few, many, or a class for an expanded clone.

size: many
J: TRBJ2-2
V: TRBV7-7
D: .
CDR3: CASSLDGIGSGELFF
DNA: TGTGCCAGCAGCTTAGATGGGATTGGTTCCGGGGAGCTGTTTTTT

size: many
J: TRBJ2-2
V: TRBV5-1
D: .
CDR3: CASSLDRAAGELFF
DNA: TGCGCCAGCAGCTTGGACAGGGCAGCCGGGGAGCTGTTTTTT

size: many
J: TRBJ2-7
V: TRBV4-1
D: .
CDR3: CASSQGSTQTYEQYF
DNA: TGCGCCAGCAGCCAAGGGTCGACACAAACCTACGAGCAGTACTTC

size: many
J: TRBJ2-3
V: TRBV3-1
D: .
CDR3: CASSQGTGYSDTQYF
DNA: TGTGCCAGCAGCCAAGGAACAGGGTACAGTGATACGCAGTATTTT

size: few
J: TRBJ1-2
V: TRBV28
D: .
CDR3: CASSPGTGLYYGYTF
DNA: TGTGCCAGCAGCCCCGGGACCGGGCTTTACTATGGCTACACCTTC

size: many
J: TRBJ2-2
V: TRBV5-1
D: TRBD1
CDR3: CASRSGTGGTGELFF
DNA: TGCGCCAGCAGATCCGGGACAGGGGGCACCGGGGAGCTGTTTTTT

size: many
J: TRBJ2-7
V: TRBV7-8
D: TRBD1
CDR3: CASSYNPGDRSSYEQYF
DNA: TGTGCCAGCAGCTATAATCCTGGGGACAGGAGCTCCTACGAGCAGTACTTC

size: many
J: TRBJ2-1
V: TRBV20-1
D: .
CDR3: CSARGRKVTNEQFF
DNA: TGCAGTGCTAGAGGGAGAAAGGTTACGAATGAGCAGTTCTTC

size: many
J: TRBJ1-6
V: TRBV7-2
D: .
CDR3: CASSPRGGEVTYNSPLHF
DNA: TGTGCCAGCAGCCCGAGGGGGGGGGAGGTAACCTATAATTCACCCCTCCACTTT

size: many
J: TRBJ1-6
V: TRBV6-5
D: .
CDR3: CASRTGPLNSPLHF
DNA: TGTGCCAGCAGGACGGGACCTTTAAATTCACCCCTCCACTTT

size: .
J: TRBJ2-1
V: TRBV5-1
D: .
CDR3: CASSLGRGQRDEQFF
DNA: TGTGCCAGCAGCTTGGGGCGGGGGCAAAGGGATGAGCAGTTCTTC

size: .
J: TRBJ1-1
V: TRBV5-1
D: TRBD1
CDR3: CASSLSTGTGTEAFF
DNA: TGCGCCAGCAGCTTGAGTACGGGGACAGGGACTGAAGCTTTCTTT

size: many
J: TRBJ2-5
V: TRBV5-6
D: TRBD2
CDR3: CASSLITSGFQETQYF
DNA: TGTGCCAGCAGCCTAATTACTAGCGGGTTTCAAGAGACCCAGTACTTC

size: few
J: TRBJ1-2
V: TRBV3-1
D: .
CDR3: CASSQRTAYGYTF
DNA: TGTGCCAGCAGCCAGAGGACAGCTTATGGCTACACCTTC

size: many
J: TRBJ2-2
V: TRBV24-1
D: .
CDR3: CATSRTFEKTGTGELFF
DNA: TGTGCCACCAGTAGAACATTCGAGAAGACAGGCACCGGGGAGCTGTTTTTT

size: .
J: TRBJ2-1
V: TRBV5-1
D: .
CDR3: CASSLGFYNEQFF
DNA: TGCGCCAGCAGCTTGGGCTTCTACAATGAGCAGTTCTTC

size: many
J: TRBJ2-3
V: TRBV7-9
D: TRBD2
CDR3: CASSLGSAGDNTQYF
DNA: TGTGCCAGCAGCTTAGGGTCTGCGGGAGATAATACGCAGTATTTT

size: many
J: TRBJ2-1
V: TRBV5-1
D: .
CDR3: CASSLLASNEQFF
DNA: TGCGCCAGCAGCTTGCTAGCGTCCAATGAGCAGTTCTTC

size: many
J: TRBJ2-6
V: TRBV6-6
D: .
CDR3: CASRPQESSGANVLTF
DNA: TGTGCCAGCCGCCCACAGGAAAGCTCTGGGGCCAACGTCCTGACTTTC

size: many
J: TRBJ2-1
V: TRBV19
D: TRBD2
CDR3: CASRPSGRSSYNEQFF
DNA: TGTGCCAGCCGACCGAGCGGGAGATCCTCCTACAATGAGCAGTTCTTC

size: few
J: TRBJ1-4
V: TRBV12-3/TRBV12-4
D: .
CDR3: CASSFGSDEKLFF
DNA: TGTGCCAGCAGTTTTGGATCCGATGAAAAACTGTTTTTT

size: many
J: TRBJ1-1
V: TRBV5-1
D: .
CDR3: CASSLVGFGEAFF
DNA: TGCGCCAGCAGCTTGGTCGGGTTTGGCGAAGCTTTCTTT

size: many
J: TRBJ2-5
V: TRBV20-1
D: TRBD2
CDR3: CSAPTSGKETQYF
DNA: TGCAGTGCTCCCACTAGCGGGAAAGAGACCCAGTACTTC

size: many
J: TRBJ1-5
V: TRBV12-3/TRBV12-4
D: .
CDR3: CASSLTEGHQPQHF
DNA: TGTGCCAGCAGTTTGACGGAGGGTCATCAGCCCCAGCATTTT

size: many
J: TRBJ2-7
V: TRBV5-1
D: .
CDR3: CASSLSSRAAEQYF
DNA: TGCGCCAGCAGCTTGTCGAGTCGGGCAGCGGAGCAGTACTTC

size: many
J: TRBJ1-1
V: TRBV20-1
D: .
CDR3: CSARDWDMLYCTEAFF
DNA: TGCAGTGCTAGAGATTGGGACATGCTTTATTGCACTGAAGCTTTCTTT

size: many
J: TRBJ2-5
V: TRBV27
D: .
CDR3: CASSRRGAGTSETQYF
DNA: TGTGCCAGCAGCCGGAGAGGGGCGGGTACCTCAGAGACCCAGTACTTC

size: many
J: TRBJ2-5
V: TRBV20-1
D: .
CDR3: CSARAKGLGTQYF
DNA: TGCAGTGCTAGAGCCAAGGGTTTAGGGACCCAGTACTTC

size: many
J: TRBJ1-2
V: TRBV20-1
D: TRBD1
CDR3: CSARQGVGYGYTF
DNA: TGCAGTGCCAGACAGGGTGTGGGGTATGGCTACACCTTC

size: many
J: TRBJ2-3
V: TRBV7-2
D: TRBD2
CDR3: CASSGGLDSRGTQYF
DNA: TGTGCCAGCAGCGGCGGACTAGACTCAAGAGGTACGCAGTATTTT

size: many
J: TRBJ2-4
V: TRBV11-3
D: TRBD2
CDR3: CASSLDGPGTSGSAKNIQYF
DNA: TGTGCCAGCAGCTTAGATGGCCCCGGGACTAGCGGGAGTGCCAAAAACATTCAGTACTTC

size: many
J: TRBJ1-5
V: TRBV3-1
D: .
CDR3: CASSQGQYNQPQHF
DNA: TGTGCCAGCAGCCAAGGACAGTACAATCAGCCCCAGCATTTT

size: many
J: TRBJ2-7
V: TRBV3-1
D: .
CDR3: CASSQSLGYF
DNA: TGTGCCAGCAGCCAAAGTCTGGGGTACTTC

size: medium-sized
J: TRBJ2-2
V: TRBV29-1
D: .
CDR3: CSGLNTGELFF
DNA: TGCAGCGGTCTTAACACCGGGGAGCTGTTTTTT

size: many
J: TRBJ2-1
V: TRBV7-8
D: .
CDR3: CASSGRGGGEQFF
DNA: TGTGCCAGCAGCGGCCGAGGGGGAGGAGAGCAGTTCTTC

size: many
J: TRBJ2-2
V: TRBV9
D: .
CDR3: CASSLPPDTGELFF
DNA: TGTGCCAGCAGCCTACCCCCAGACACCGGGGAGCTGTTTTTT

size: .
J: TRBJ2-7
V: TRBV5-1
D: .
CDR3: CASSLNAHSTYEQYF
DNA: TGTGCCAGCAGCTTGAATGCGCACTCGACCTACGAGCAGTACTTC

size: .
J: TRBJ1-5
V: TRBV12-3/TRBV12-4
D: .
CDR3: CASSYTGKPQHF
DNA: TGTGCCAGCAGTTACACGGGTAAGCCCCAGCATTTT

size: many
J: TRBJ2-1
V: TRBV9
D: .
CDR3: CASSSTGEVRQGEQFF
DNA: TGTGCCAGCAGCTCGACCGGGGAAGTTCGCCAAGGTGAGCAGTTCTTC

size: many
J: TRBJ2-5
V: TRBV20-1
D: .
CDR3: CSARRSGETQYF
DNA: TGCAGTGCTAGGAGGAGTGGGGAGACCCAGTACTTC